These T cell receptor beta chains were read from a single sample in a study of response to subunit inactivated influenza vaccine. TCRdb re-analysed the RT-PCR reads in MiXCR, keeping a single row per CDR3 protein. The sample lists about 180,000 distinct CDR3 sequences; about 10% were seen once. Source: non-naive T cells sorted from PBMCs, taken on the day of vaccination. These receptors were obtained from a man between 45 and 60 years old who received an inactivated influenza vaccine. CDR3s include the opening cysteine and the closing phenylalanine or tryptophan. D genes are given only for firm matches. Size is stated for part of the rows, as once, few or many counts, or as a class when the clone is expanded.

TRBV19	-	TRBJ2-7	-	TGTGCCAGTAGTATAGGGGGGACGGACCACTACGAGCAGTACTTC	CASSIGGTDHYEQYF
TRBV6-1	many	TRBJ2-7	TRBD2	TGTGCCAGCAGCCCTCGGATAGCGGGGGCCTACGAGCAGTACTTC	CASSPRIAGAYEQYF
TRBV7-6	few	TRBJ2-2	-	TGTGCCAGCAGCGCGAATCCGGGACCGAGCACCGGGGAGCTGTTTTTT	CASSANPGPSTGELFF
TRBV5-6	-	TRBJ2-5	-	TGTGCCAGCAACCCCTTCCGGAAGGTGGAGACCCAGTACTTC	CASNPFRKVETQYF
TRBV6-1	many	TRBJ2-7	TRBD1	TGTGCCAGCAGAAGGGACAGGGGCTCCTACGAGCAGTACTTC	CASRRDRGSYEQYF
TRBV6-1	-	TRBJ1-6	TRBD1	TGTGCCAGCACCGGACAGGGGAGAGGTTCACCCCTCCACTTT	CASTGQGRGSPLHF
TRBV27	few	TRBJ2-5	-	TGTGCCAGCAGGCGACTAAACCAAGAGACCCAGTACTTC	CASRRLNQETQYF
TRBV20-1	-	TRBJ2-7	-	TGCAGTGCCCCAGAGCCGGGGATCTATGAGCAGTACTTC	CSAPEPGIYEQYF
TRBV6-5	many	TRBJ1-1	-	TGTGCCAGCAGTTACTCGACATACACTGAAGCTTTCTTT	CASSYSTYTEAFF
TRBV7-2	many	TRBJ1-5	TRBD1	TGTGCCAGCAGCTTAAGTGGGACAGGGACTCAGCCCCAGCATTTT	CASSLSGTGTQPQHF
TRBV29-1	-	TRBJ2-1	TRBD2	TGCAGCGTTTCCGGGACTAGCGCCCATACCCACAATGAGCAGTTCTTC	CSVSGTSAHTHNEQFF
TRBV10-3	-	TRBJ2-2	-	TGTGCCATCAGTGAGTCGTCGCAGGGACGAGATTTT	CAISESSQGRDF
TRBV28	-	TRBJ2-7	TRBD1	TGTGCCAGCTCGGGACAGGGGTTACGTGAGCAGTACTTC	CASSGQGLREQYF
TRBV7-8	-	TRBJ2-5	TRBD2	TGTGCCAGCAGCCGGATAGGGACTAGCGGGACGTACTTC	CASSRIGTSGTYF
TRBV28	-	TRBJ2-4	-	TGTGCCAGCAGTCTTCTAACGGACAGCAGTCAGTACTTC	CASSLLTDSSQYF
TRBV7-2	many	TRBJ1-2	-	TGTGCCAGCAGCTTAGGTTGGCTGAGCTATGGCTACACCTTC	CASSLGWLSYGYTF
TRBV20-1	-	TRBJ1-6	TRBD1	TGCAGTGCTCGGGACAGGGGTTCACCCCTCCACTTT	CSARDRGSPLHF
TRBV5-1	many	TRBJ2-1	-	TGCGCCAGCGCCACCAGCGGGTCTTCCTACAATGAGCAGTTCTTC	CASATSGSSYNEQFF
TRBV7-2	few	TRBJ2-1	TRBD2	TGTGCCAGCAGCTTAGTGGCCGGGAGGTCCTACAATGAGCAGTTCTTC	CASSLVAGRSYNEQFF
TRBV19	-	TRBJ1-1	-	TGTGCCAGTAGTATAGACAGATCCATGAACACTGAAGCTTTCTTT	CASSIDRSMNTEAFF
TRBV29-1	many	TRBJ2-7	TRBD1	TGCAGCGCCCGGGACAGACTTTCCTACGAGCAGTACTTC	CSARDRLSYEQYF
TRBV27	few	TRBJ2-1	TRBD2	TGTGCCAGCAGTTTTGCGGGGGGTTTCTACAATGAGCAGTTCTTC	CASSFAGGFYNEQFF
TRBV4-2	many	TRBJ2-7	-	TGTGCCAGCAGGGCGACTAGTTCGTCCTACGAGCAGTACTTC	CASRATSSSYEQYF
TRBV29-1	-	TRBJ1-1	-	TGCAGCGCTAGGAGGACGGTTTTAGGGACTGAAGCTTTCTTT	CSARRTVLGTEAFF
TRBV7-2	-	TRBJ1-3	-	TGTGCCAGCAGCTTAGCAGGGAAATCTGGAAACACCATATATTTT	CASSLAGKSGNTIYF
TRBV20-1	few	TRBJ1-1	-	TGCAGTGCTAGATCTGACAGACTGAACACTGAAGCTTTCTTT	CSARSDRLNTEAFF
TRBV7-6	-	TRBJ2-3	TRBD2	TGTGCCAGCAGCTTAGTGGGCGGGGGAACCACAGATACGCAGTATTTT	CASSLVGGGTTDTQYF
TRBV5-1	-	TRBJ1-6	TRBD1	TGCGCCAGCAGCAAGGACAGGGGTTGGTCACCCCTCCACTTT	CASSKDRGWSPLHF
TRBV20-1	many	TRBJ1-1	-	TGCAGTGCTAGAGACAGGGGGAACACTGAAGCTTTCTTT	CSARDRGNTEAFF
TRBV11-2	many	TRBJ2-7	-	TGTGCCAGCAGCTATTCGGGCAGGGGGTACTTC	CASSYSGRGYF
TRBV4-2	-	TRBJ2-5	TRBD2	TGTGCCAGCAGCCGTTCGGGAGGGCCGGAAGAGACCCAGTACTTC	CASSRSGGPEETQYF
TRBV6-2/TRBV6-3	-	TRBJ2-1	-	TGTGCCAGCAGCCCCGACTCTTCCTCCTACAATGAGCAGTTCTTC	CASSPDSSSYNEQFF
TRBV7-2	few	TRBJ1-1	-	TGTGCCAGCAGCTTATTGAGGGTCACTGAAGCTTTCTTT	CASSLLRVTEAFF
TRBV6-1	few	TRBJ2-1	-	TGTGCCAGCAGAACAGTCGGGTACAATGAGCAGTTCTTC	CASRTVGYNEQFF
TRBV19	many	TRBJ2-5	-	TGTGCCAGTAGTATAGGTGGAGAGACCCAGTACTTC	CASSIGGETQYF
TRBV15	few	TRBJ1-3	-	TGTGCCACCAGCAGAGTGGCAGGGCCCGGAAACACCATATATTTT	CATSRVAGPGNTIYF
TRBV28	-	TRBJ1-5	-	TGTGCCAGCAGTCCACAGGTCCCGCCCCAGCATTTT	CASSPQVPPQHF
TRBV25-1	-	TRBJ1-4	TRBD1	TGTGCCAGCAGCGAACAGGGGTTCCCGAATGAAAAACTGTTTTTT	CASSEQGFPNEKLFF
TRBV11-2	-	TRBJ2-1	TRBD2	TGTGCCAGCAGCCTAGCGGGAGGTATCGATGAGCAGTTCTTC	CASSLAGGIDEQFF
TRBV10-3	few	TRBJ2-7	-	TGTGCCACGCAACCTCCAGGGAGGAGCGAGCAGTACTTC	CATQPPGRSEQYF
TRBV14	-	TRBJ2-6	-	TGTGCCAGCAGCCAACCCGGGGCCAACGTCCTGACTTTC	CASSQPGANVLTF